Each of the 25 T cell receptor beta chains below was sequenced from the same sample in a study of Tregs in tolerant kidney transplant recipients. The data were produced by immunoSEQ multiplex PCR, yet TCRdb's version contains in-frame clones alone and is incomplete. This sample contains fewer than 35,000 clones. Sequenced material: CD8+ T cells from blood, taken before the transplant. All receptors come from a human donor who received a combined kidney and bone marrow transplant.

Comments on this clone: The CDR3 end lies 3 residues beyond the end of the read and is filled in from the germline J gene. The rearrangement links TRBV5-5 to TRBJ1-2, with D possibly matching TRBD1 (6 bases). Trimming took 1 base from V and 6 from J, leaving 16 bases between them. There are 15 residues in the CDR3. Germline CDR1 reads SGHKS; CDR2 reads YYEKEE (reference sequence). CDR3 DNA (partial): TGTGCCAGCAGCTTGTATCCCGGACAGATAGATGGC. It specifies CASSLYPGQIDG. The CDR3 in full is CASSLYPGQIDGYTF.

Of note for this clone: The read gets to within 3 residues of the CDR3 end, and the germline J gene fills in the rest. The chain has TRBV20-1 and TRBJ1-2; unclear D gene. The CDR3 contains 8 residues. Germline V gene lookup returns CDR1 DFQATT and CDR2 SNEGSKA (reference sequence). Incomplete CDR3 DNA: TGCAGCCCTAACGGC. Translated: CSPNG. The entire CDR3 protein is CSPNGYTF.

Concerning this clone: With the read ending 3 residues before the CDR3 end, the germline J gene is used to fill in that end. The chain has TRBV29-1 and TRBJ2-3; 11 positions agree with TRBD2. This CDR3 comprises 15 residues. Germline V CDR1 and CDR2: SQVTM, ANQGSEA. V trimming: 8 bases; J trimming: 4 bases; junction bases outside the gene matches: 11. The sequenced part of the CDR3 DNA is TGCAGCATAACTGGCCTAGCGGGAGGTGCAGATACG. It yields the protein CSITGLAGGADT. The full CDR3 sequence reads CSITGLAGGADTQYF.

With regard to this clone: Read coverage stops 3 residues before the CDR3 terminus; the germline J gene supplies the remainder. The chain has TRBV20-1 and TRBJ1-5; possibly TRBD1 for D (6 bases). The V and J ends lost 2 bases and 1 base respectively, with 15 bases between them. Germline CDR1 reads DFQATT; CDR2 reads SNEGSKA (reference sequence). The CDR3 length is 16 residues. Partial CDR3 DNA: TGCAGTGCTAGACCCCGGGACCAGGGGAGCAATCAGCCC. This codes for CSARPRDQGSNQP. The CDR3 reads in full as CSARPRDQGSNQPQHF.

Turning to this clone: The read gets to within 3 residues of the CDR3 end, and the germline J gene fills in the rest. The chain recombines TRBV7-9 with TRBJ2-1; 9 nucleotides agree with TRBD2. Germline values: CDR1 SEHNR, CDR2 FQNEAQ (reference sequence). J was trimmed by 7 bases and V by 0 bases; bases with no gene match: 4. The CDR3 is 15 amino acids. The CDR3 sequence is CASSLASGGANEQFF. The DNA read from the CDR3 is TGTGCCAGCAGCTTAGCTAGCGGGGGAGCAAATGAG.

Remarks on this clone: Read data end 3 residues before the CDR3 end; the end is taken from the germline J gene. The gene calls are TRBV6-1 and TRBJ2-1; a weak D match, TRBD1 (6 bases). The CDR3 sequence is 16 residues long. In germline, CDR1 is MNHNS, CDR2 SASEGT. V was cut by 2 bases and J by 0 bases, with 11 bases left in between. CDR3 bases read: TGTGCCAGCAGTGAATTCGGCAGGGGCTCCTACAATGAG. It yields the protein CASSEFGRGSYNE. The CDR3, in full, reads CASSEFGRGSYNEQFF.

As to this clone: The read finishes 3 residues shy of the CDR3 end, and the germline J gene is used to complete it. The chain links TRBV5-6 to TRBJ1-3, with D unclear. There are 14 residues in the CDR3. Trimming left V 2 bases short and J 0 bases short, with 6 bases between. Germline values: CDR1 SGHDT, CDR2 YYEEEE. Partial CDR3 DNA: TGTGCCAGCAGCTTCGGGGTCTCTGGAAACACC. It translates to CASSFGVSGNT. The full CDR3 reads CASSFGVSGNTIYF.

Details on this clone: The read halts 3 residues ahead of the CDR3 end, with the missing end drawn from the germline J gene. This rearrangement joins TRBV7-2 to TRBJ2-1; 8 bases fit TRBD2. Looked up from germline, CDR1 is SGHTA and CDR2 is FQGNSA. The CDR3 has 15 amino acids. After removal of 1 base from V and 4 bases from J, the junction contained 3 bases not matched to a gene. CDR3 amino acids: CASSLGAGGYNEQFF. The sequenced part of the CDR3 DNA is TGTGCCAGCAGCTTAGGGGCGGGAGGATACAATGAG.

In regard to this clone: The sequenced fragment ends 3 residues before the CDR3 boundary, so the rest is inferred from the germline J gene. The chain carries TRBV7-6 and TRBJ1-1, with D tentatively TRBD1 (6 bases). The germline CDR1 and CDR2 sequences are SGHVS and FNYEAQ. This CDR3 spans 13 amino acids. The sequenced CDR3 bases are TGTGCCAGCAGCCCCGGGGAGGGGGGGGAA. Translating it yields CASSPGEGGE. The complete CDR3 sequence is CASSPGEGGEAFF.

This chain's CDR3 is CASSYSGRAYEQYF. The part of the CDR3 DNA that was read is TGTGCCAGCAGTTACTCGGGCAGGGCCTACGAG. The chain carries TRBV6-2 or TRBV6-3 and TRBJ2-7; D may be TRBD1 (5 bases). The read gets to within 3 residues of the CDR3 end, and the germline J gene fills in the rest. Trimming took off 0 bases at V and 2 bases at J, with 8 bases between the two ends. The CDR3 spans 14 residues. The germline V gene encodes CDR1 MNHEY and CDR2 SVGEGT.

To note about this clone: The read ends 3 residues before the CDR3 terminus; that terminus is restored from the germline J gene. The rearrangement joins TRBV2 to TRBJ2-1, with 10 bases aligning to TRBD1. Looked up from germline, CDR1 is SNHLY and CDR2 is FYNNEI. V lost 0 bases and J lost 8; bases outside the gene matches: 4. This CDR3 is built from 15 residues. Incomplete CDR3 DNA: TGTGCCAGCAGTGAAGCGGGACAGGGGATCCATGAG. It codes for CASSEAGQGIHE. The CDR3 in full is CASSEAGQGIHEQFF.

This CDR3 reads CASSLTGQTNEKLFF. The CDR3 bases that were read are TGTGCCAGCAGCTTAACGGGACAGACTAATGAAAAA. This chain links TRBV7-2 with TRBJ1-4, with 7 nucleotides matching TRBD1. The read finishes 3 residues shy of the CDR3 end, and the germline J gene is used to complete it. The germline V gene encodes CDR1 SGHTA and CDR2 FQGNSA. J gave up 2 bases and V 2 bases, and 2 bases lay outside the gene matches. This CDR3 is 15 amino acids long.

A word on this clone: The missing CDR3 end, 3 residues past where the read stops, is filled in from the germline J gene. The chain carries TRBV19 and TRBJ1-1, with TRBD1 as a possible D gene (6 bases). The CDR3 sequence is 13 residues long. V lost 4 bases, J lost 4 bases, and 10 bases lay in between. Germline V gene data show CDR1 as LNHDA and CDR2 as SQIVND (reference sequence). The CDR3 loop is CASSSGGLTEAFF. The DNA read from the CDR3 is TGTGCCAGTAGTAGCGGGGGCCTCACTGAA.

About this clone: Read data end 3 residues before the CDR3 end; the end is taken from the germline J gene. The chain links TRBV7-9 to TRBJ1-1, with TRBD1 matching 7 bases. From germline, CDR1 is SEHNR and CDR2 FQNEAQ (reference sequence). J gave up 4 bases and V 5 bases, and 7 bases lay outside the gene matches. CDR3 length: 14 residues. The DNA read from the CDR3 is TGTGCCAGCAGCAACCTCCGGGACAGCACTGAA. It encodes CASSNLRDSTE. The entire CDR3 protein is CASSNLRDSTEAFF.

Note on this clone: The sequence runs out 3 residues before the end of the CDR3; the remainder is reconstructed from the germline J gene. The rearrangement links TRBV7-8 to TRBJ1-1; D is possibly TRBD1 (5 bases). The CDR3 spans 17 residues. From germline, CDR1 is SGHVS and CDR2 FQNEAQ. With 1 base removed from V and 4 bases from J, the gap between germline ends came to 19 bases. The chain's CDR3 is CASSLDWVRVEGTEAFF. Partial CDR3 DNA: TGTGCCAGCAGCTTAGATTGGGTCAGGGTAGAGGGCACTGAA.

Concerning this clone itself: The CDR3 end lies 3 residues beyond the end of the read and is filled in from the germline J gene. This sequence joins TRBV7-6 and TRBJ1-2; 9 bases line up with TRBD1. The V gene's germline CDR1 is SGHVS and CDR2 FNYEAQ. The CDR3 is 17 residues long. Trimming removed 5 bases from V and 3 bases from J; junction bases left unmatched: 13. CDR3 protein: CASSPWTGAGFDYGYTF. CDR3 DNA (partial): TGTGCCAGCAGCCCCTGGACAGGGGCAGGCTTTGACTATGGC.

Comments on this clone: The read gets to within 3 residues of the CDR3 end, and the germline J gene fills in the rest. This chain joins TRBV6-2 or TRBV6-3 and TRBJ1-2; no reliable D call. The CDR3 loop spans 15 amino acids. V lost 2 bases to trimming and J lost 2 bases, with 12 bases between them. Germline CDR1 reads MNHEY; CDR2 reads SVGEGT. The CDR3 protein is CASSYVGEGNYGYTF. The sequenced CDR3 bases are TGTGCCAGCAGTTACGTGGGCGAAGGAAACTATGGC.

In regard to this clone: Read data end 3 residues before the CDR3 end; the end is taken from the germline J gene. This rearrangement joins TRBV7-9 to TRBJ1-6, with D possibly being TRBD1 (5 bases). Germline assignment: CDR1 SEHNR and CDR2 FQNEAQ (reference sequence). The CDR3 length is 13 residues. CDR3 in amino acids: CASTPGGGIPLHF. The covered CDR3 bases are TGTGCCAGCACCCCGGGGGGTGGAATCCCC.

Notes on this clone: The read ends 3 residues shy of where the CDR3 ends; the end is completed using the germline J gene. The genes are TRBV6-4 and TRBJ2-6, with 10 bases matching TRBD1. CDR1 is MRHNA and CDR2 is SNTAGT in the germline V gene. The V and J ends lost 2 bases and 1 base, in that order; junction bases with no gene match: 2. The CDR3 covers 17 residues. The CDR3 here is CASSDGQGESGANVLTF. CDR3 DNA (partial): TGTGCCAGCAGTGACGGACAGGGGGAATCTGGGGCCAACGTC.

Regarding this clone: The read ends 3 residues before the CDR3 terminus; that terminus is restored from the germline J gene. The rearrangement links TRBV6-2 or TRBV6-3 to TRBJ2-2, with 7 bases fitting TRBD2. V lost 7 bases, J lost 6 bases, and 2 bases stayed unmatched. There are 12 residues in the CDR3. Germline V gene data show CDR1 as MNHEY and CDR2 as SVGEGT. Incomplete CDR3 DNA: TGTGCCAGCAAGACTAGCCCCGGGGAG. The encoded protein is CASKTSPGE. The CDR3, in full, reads CASKTSPGELFF.

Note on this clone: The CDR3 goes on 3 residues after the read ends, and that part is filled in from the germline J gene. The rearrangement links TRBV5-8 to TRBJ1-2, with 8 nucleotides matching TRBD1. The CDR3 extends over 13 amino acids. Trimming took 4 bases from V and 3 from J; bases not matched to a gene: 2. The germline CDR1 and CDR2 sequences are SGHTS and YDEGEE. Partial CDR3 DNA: TGTGCCAGCAGCCGGACAGGGTACTATGGC. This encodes CASSRTGYYG. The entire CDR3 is CASSRTGYYGYTF.

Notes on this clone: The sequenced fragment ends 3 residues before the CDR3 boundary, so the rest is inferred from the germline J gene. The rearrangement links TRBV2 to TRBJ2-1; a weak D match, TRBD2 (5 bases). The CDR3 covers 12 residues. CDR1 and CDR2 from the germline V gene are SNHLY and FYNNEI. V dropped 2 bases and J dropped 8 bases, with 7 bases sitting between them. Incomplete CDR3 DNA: TGTGCCAGCAGTGAAATCGGGGATGAG. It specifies CASSEIGDE. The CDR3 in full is CASSEIGDEQFF.

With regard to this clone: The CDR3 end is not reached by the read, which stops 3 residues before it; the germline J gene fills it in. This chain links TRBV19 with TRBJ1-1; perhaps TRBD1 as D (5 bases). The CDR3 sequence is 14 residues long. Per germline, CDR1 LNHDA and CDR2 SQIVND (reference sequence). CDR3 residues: CASSIDGGGQGAFF. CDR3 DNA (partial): TGTGCCAGTAGTATAGACGGGGGTGGGCAGGGA.

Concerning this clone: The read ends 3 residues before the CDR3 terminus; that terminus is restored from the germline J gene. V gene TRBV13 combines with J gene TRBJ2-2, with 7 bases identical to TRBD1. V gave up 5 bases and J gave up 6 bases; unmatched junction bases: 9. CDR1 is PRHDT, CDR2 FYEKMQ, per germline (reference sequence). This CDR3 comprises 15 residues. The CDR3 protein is CASSDRPGGPGELFF. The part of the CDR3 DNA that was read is TGTGCCAGCAGCGACCGACCAGGGGGTCCCGGGGAG.

The CDR3 spells CSARDLRNSNQPQHF. CDR3 DNA, as far as it was read: TGCAGTGCTAGAGATCTCAGAAATAGCAATCAGCCC. The chain joins TRBV20-1 to TRBJ1-5, with D hard to call. The CDR3 goes on 3 residues after the read ends, and that part is filled in from the germline J gene. This CDR3 has 15 residues. Trimming cost V 0 bases and J 0 bases, with 9 bases left between them. Germline CDR1 DFQATT, CDR2 SNEGSKA (reference sequence).